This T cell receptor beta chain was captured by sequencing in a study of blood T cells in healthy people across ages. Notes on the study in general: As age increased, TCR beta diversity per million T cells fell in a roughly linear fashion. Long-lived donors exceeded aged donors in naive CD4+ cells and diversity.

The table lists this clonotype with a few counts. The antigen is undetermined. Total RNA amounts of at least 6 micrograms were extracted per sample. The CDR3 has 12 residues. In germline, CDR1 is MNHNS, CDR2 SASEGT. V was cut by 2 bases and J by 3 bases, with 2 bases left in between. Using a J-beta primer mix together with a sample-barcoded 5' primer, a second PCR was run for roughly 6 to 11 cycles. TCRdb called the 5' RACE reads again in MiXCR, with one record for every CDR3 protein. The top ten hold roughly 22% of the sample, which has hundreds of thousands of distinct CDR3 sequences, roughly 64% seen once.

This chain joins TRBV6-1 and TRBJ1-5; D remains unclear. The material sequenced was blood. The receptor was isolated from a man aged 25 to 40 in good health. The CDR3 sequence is CASSEYNQPQHF. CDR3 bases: TGTGCCAGCAGTGAATACAATCAGCCCCAGCATTTT.